This TCR beta chain is from a study of cytomegalovirus exposure and HLA in healthy donors (dated by TCRdb to about 2017). About the investigation overall: According to a later analysis, one platform produced both the roughly 120 validation repertoires and the 670 or so repertoires of the first cohort. The study aimed to test whether signatures of past pathogen exposure could be identified by cataloging public T cell receptors. Along with the roughly 710-subject first cohort, a separate validation cohort of some 130 different subjects was used. High-throughput TCR immunosequencing, statistical association of individual TCRs with disease status, and machine learning were combined to predict cytomegalovirus infection status. The full study reports these points: All 120 or so repertoires were used to score co-occurrence in the validation cohort in a later analysis, because that analysis had no HLA typing for the cohort. Cytomegalovirus status was reported to be diagnosed by the classifier with high specificity and sensitivity in both the original and validation cohorts. While some public TCRs were present in many individuals, most TCR sequences turned up only very rarely across donors. The study gave a list of 150 to 200 TCR beta chains associated with cytomegalovirus. A later analysis found that TCRs clustered in the first cohort also tended to co-occur in the 120 or so validation repertoires, with more than 90% of cluster scores above 0. The authors suggested that the approach could potentially be generalized to other disease states and immunological phenotypes. In vitro tests confirmed that three of the cytomegalovirus-associated TCR beta chains recognize cytomegalovirus antigens.

Library construction relied on the immunoSEQ multiplex PCR assay. Turning to the authors' computational methods: To diagnose cytomegalovirus status from the catalog of TCR beta chain sequences, a statistical classification framework was built. TCRdb retrieved this table from immuneACCESS and kept in-frame rearrangements only. Not all clones are present; in checked studies, unresolved V genes account for under half, and no reason is known for the remainder. D and trimming were read from the DNA, whereas the V and J calls and clone size are those reported in that table. This sample is represented by over 100,000 clones; 89% of them were singletons. Jointly, the top ten make up roughly 1.2% of the sample. Donors formed part of the validation cohort, which comprised approximately 130 subjects and was distinct from the first cohort of roughly 600 subjects. Regarding this clone: This receptor's antigen is unknown. Within one base of it there is no much larger clone, and no base qualities were kept.

The germline V gene encodes CDR1 MNHEY and CDR2 SMNVEV (reference sequence). Including the terminal cysteine and phenylalanine, the CDR3 comprises 15 residues. Only the CDR3 region is kept as DNA, spanning 45 bases read in frame from base 1. V has 6 bases trimmed and J has 6 bases trimmed; junction bases matching no gene number 9. This chain joins TRBV27 to TRBJ2-1; 9 middle bases align to TRBD2. The sequencing sample was made of PBMCs. This sequence was found in a woman younger than 35 in good health and CMV-seronegative. Here is the DNA: TGTGCCAGCAGCCGAGCTAGCGGGGTCGGCAATGAGCAGTTCTTC. Its protein is CASSRASGVGNEQFF.